This record looks at one T cell receptor (beta chain) sequence and its context. This record belongs to a study of blood T cells in healthy people across ages. Germline V lookup: CDR1 ENHRY, CDR2 SYGVKD. V was trimmed by 5 bases and J by 3 bases, leaving 20 bases between them. CDR3 length equals 17 residues. Primed by a sample-barcoded 5' primer and a J-beta primer mix, a second PCR proceeded for 7 to 11 cycles. MiXCR, applied by TCRdb to the 5' RACE reads, yields one record per CDR3 protein. Here the sample spans roughly 730,000 distinct CDR3 sequences, 56% being singletons. The sequenced sample was blood. The clonotype originates from a man in his forties or fifties in good health. The chain uses TRBV10-3 and TRBJ2-1; possible D gene TRBD2, 6 bases. CDR3 in DNA: TGTGCCATCAGTTTATTGATGGCGGGGCCGGACTACAATGAGCAGTTCTTC. It yields the protein CAISLLMAGPDYNEQFF.